This T cell receptor (beta chain) is drawn from a study of shared clonotypes between healthy human individuals. This clone was seen a handful of times. J gave up 4 bases and V 1 base, and 12 bases lay outside the gene matches. The CDR3 is 17 amino acids. The germline CDR1 and CDR2 sequences are MGHDK and SYGVNS. The repertoire was sequenced with immunoSEQ multiplex PCR; TCRdb's copy has only in-frame clones and lacks some. The sample lists about 670,000 clones; about two thirds were seen once. The V gene is TRBV25-1, the J gene TRBJ2-7; 8 nucleotides match TRBD2. The receptor was derived from a woman in her twenties or thirties in good health. The sequenced sample was memory CD4+ T cells sorted from blood. Specified subset: CD45RA-negative fraction. The CDR3 protein is CASSEFLSAGEGYEQYF. For the CDR3, the DNA is TGTGCCAGCAGTGAATTTCTCTCAGCGGGAGAAGGATACGAGCAGTACTTC.